This T cell receptor (beta chain) is from a study of beta chain features in type 1 diabetes. CD45RO/CCR7/CD25/CD127/CD95/CD27 staining was used to isolate CD4+ naive, central memory, regulatory and stem cell-like memory cells by sorting. Germline lookup yields CDR1 SEHNR and CDR2 FQNEAQ (reference sequence). The V gene lost 2 bases and the J gene lost 6 bases, with 13 bases spanning the gap. The length of the CDR3 is 14 residues. Study-level findings and limits: Within each of all four CD4+ subsets, Type 1 diabetes patients had TCRB CDR3s that were moderately but significantly shorter. Patients with type 1 diabetes carried fewer insertions and had more deletions at their VDJ junctions. Cells with high TCR expression could be over-represented by cDNA sequencing.

Comment on this clone: The antigen remains unidentified.

Reverse transcription of all isolated RNA meant that expressed TCRB transcripts were sequenced. The assay was immunoSEQ multiplex PCR, and TCRdb's table has in-frame clones only and misses some. The data show a few hundred thousand clones, with about 14% seen just once and roughly 0.016% held by the top ten. Sequencing used naive CD4+ T cells from blood. The J gene is TRBJ1-1, the V gene TRBV7-9, with D hard to call. This receptor was obtained from a young woman with type 1 diabetes. The CDR3 spells CASSLSHSYPEAFF. CDR3 DNA: TGTGCCAGCAGCTTAAGTCACAGCTATCCTGAAGCTTTCTTT.